A single sample is the source of the 6 T cell receptor beta chains below, sequenced in a study of shared clonotypes between healthy human individuals. Profiling relied on immunoSEQ multiplex PCR, and the TCRdb table lists in-frame clones only, not all of them. Found here are 2 million to 2.5 million clones, almost 96% of them singletons; the top ten hold around 0.13%. The sequenced material came from naive CD4+ T cells sorted from blood. Subset noted: CD45RA+ positively selected. These receptors were taken from a man between 18 and 29 years old in good health.

The chain carries TRBV15 and TRBJ1-6, with a possible D match to TRBD1 (5 bases). V was cut by 3 bases and J by 7 bases, with 13 bases left in between. The CDR3 is 15 residues long. CDR1 is LNHNV, CDR2 YYDKDF, per germline (reference sequence). The CDR3 region has the DNA TGTGCCACCAGCAGGGTAAGGGGCGAAAATTCACCCCTCCACTTT. It translates to CATSRVRGENSPLHF.

J is TRBJ1-4 and V is TRBV27; D is undetermined. The CDR3 is 13 amino acids. Germline V CDR1 and CDR2: MNHEY, SMNVEV (reference sequence). Trimming removed 3 bases at V and 4 bases at J, with 6 bases between. CDR3 nucleotides: TGTGCCAGCAGTTTTGATCTTAATGAAAAACTGTTTTTT. It encodes CASSFDLNEKLFF.

About this clone itself: Other DNA sequences from this sample encode an identical CDR3 as well. V and J are TRBV7-2 and TRBJ2-1; 12 bases agree with TRBD2. V trimming: 5 bases; J trimming: 4 bases; junction bases outside the gene matches: 3. The CDR3 runs 15 residues. The germline V gene has CDR1 SGHTA and CDR2 FQGNSA. This CDR3 reads CASSLGLAGYNEQFF. In DNA, the CDR3 is TGTGCCAGCAGCCTCGGACTAGCGGGGTACAATGAGCAGTTCTTC.

The CDR3 nucleotides read TGCGCCAGCAGCCAAGATCCGACGGGAGGGCCGAGGACAGATACGCAGTATTTT. This sequence encodes CASSQDPTGGPRTDTQYF. The chain links TRBV4-1 to TRBJ2-3, with 8 nucleotides matching TRBD2. This CDR3 comprises 18 residues. From germline, CDR1 is MGHRA and CDR2 YSYEKL. The V and J ends lost 0 bases and 3 bases, in that order; junction bases with no gene match: 11.

Here the CDR3 reads CASSFYETVQETQYF. CDR3 DNA sequence: TGTGCCAGCAGCTTTTATGAGACGGTCCAAGAGACCCAGTACTTC. The chain is built from TRBV5-6 and TRBJ2-5, with unresolved D. Germline V gene data show CDR1 as SGHDT and CDR2 as YYEEEE. The CDR3 spans 15 residues. Trimming cost V 2 bases and J 1 base, with 12 bases left between them.

This rearrangement joins TRBV4-1 to TRBJ1-1; TRBD1 matches 7 bases. Germline V lookup: CDR1 MGHRA, CDR2 YSYEKL. CDR3 length equals 17 residues. V lost 3 bases, J lost 4 bases, and 14 bases stayed unmatched. As DNA, the CDR3 is TGCGCCAGCAGCCAGTCCGGGACAGAGGCTAGGGGCACTGAAGCTTTCTTT. Translating gives CASSQSGTEARGTEAFF.